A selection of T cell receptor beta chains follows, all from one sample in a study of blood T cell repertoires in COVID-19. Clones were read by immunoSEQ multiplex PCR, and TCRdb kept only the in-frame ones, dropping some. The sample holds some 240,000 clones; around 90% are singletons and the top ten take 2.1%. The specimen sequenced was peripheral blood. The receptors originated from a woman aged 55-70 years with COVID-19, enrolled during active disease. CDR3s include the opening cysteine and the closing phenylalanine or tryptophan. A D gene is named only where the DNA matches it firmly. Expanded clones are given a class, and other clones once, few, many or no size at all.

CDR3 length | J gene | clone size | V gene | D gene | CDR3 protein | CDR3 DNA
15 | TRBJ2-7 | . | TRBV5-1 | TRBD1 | CASSVRTGFSYEQYF | TGCGCCAGCAGCGTAAGGACAGGTTTTTCCTACGAGCAGTACTTC
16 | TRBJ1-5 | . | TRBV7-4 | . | CASSSRGDYSNQPQHF | TGTGCCAGCAGCTCTAGGGGTGATTATAGCAATCAGCCCCAGCATTTT
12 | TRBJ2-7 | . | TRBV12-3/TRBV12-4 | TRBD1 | CASSNQGVEQYF | TGTGCCAGCAGTAACCAGGGGGTTGAGCAGTACTTC
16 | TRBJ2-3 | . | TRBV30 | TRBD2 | CAWSDSLAGGRDTQYF | TGTGCCTGGAGTGACTCCCTAGCGGGGGGCCGTGATACGCAGTATTTT
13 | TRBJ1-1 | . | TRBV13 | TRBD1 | CASSIKGTGEAFF | TGTGCCAGCAGCATCAAGGGGACAGGGGAAGCTTTCTTT
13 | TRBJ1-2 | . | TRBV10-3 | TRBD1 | CAISVDRGYGYTF | TGTGCCATCAGTGTAGACAGGGGCTATGGCTACACCTTC
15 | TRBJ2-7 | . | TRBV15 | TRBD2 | CATSRRLARAYEQYF | TGTGCCACCAGCAGGAGACTAGCCCGAGCCTACGAGCAGTACTTC
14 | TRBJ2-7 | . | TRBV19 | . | CASSRGPGGHEQYF | TGTGCCAGTAGTCGGGGTCCCGGCGGGCACGAGCAGTACTTC
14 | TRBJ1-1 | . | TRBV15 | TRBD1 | CATSRDRGATEAFF | TGTGCCACCAGCAGGGACAGGGGTGCGACTGAAGCTTTCTTT
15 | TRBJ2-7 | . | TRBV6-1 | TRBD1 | CASSEAGTGVYEQYF | TGTGCCAGCAGTGAAGCGGGGACAGGGGTCTACGAGCAGTACTTC
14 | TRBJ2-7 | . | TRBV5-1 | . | CATSGSSGSYEQYF | TGCGCCACTAGTGGGTCAAGCGGGTCCTACGAGCAGTACTTC
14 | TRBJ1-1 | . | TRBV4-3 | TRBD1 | CASSQDVGQYTSRF | TGCGCCAGCAGCCAAGATGTGGGACAGTATACGAGTCGATTT
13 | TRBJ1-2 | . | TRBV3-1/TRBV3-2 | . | CASSQLQGLGYTF | TGTGCCAGCAGCCAATTGCAGGGACTCGGCTACACCTTC
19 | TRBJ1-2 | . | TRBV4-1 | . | CASSSYLKQILTVNYGYTF | TGCGCCAGCAGCTCCTACTTGAAACAGATTCTTACGGTGAACTATGGCTACACCTTC
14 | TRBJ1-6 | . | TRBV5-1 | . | CASSLGQANSPLHF | TGCGCCAGCAGCTTGGGGCAGGCAAATTCACCCCTCCACTTT
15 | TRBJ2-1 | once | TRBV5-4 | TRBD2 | CASSPGLAGGREQFF | TGTGCCAGCAGCCCGGGACTAGCGGGGGGGAGAGAGCAGTTCTTC
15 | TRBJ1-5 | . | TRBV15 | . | CATSRDASGGQPQHF | TGTGCCACCAGCAGAGATGCGAGCGGGGGGCAGCCCCAGCATTTT
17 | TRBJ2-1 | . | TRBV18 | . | CASSPPSLGGAYNEQFF | TGTGCCAGCTCACCACCTTCCCTTGGGGGGGCTTACAATGAGCAGTTCTTC
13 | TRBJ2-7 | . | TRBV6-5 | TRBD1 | CASSRDRAYEQYF | TGTGCCAGCAGTCGGGACAGGGCCTACGAGCAGTACTTC
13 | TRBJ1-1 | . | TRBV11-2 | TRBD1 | CASSLDRTGEAFF | TGTGCCAGCAGCTTAGACAGGACAGGGGAAGCTTTCTTT
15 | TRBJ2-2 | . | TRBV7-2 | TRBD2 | CASSLGLAGTGELFF | TGTGCCAGCAGCTTAGGACTAGCGGGCACCGGGGAGCTGTTTTTT
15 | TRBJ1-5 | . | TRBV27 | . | CASSLRGGARRSQHF | TGTGCCAGCAGTCTCCGTGGGGGGGCTCGCAGGTCCCAGCATTTT
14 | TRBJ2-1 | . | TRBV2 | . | CASRAPAGRNEQFF | TGTGCCAGCAGGGCCCCTGCGGGGCGGAATGAGCAGTTCTTC
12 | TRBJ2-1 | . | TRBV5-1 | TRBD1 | CASRPTGEREFF | TGCGCCAGCAGACCGACAGGGGAGAGGGAGTTCTTC
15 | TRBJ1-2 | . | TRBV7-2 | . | CASSLAGGLQWGYTF | TGTGCCAGCAGCTTAGCGGGGGGGTTACAGTGGGGCTACACCTTC
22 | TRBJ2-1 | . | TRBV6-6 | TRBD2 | CASSPPTDRTGSLAGGSDEQFF | TGTGCCAGCAGTCCCCCAACTGACAGGACAGGATCCCTAGCGGGGGGGTCGGATGAGCAGTTCTTC
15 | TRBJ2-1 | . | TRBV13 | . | CASSRSGTLDNEQFF | TGTGCCAGCAGTCGCTCCGGGACATTGGATAATGAGCAGTTCTTC
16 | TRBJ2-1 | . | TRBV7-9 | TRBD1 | CASSPSWDRSYNEQFF | TGTGCCAGCAGCCCAAGCTGGGACAGGTCCTACAATGAGCAGTTCTTC
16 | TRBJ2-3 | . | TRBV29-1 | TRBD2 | CSVEDRTSGHTDTQYF | TGCAGCGTTGAAGATCGAACTAGCGGGCACACAGATACGCAGTATTTT